This T cell receptor beta chain was recovered during a study of control samples from healthy donors and cancer patients. Trimming took 1 base from V and 5 from J, leaving 15 bases between them. Germline CDR1 LGHDT, CDR2 YNNKEL (reference sequence). The length of the CDR3 is 15 residues. Clones were sequenced by immunoSEQ multiplex PCR, and TCRdb holds only the in-frame ones, with some missing. Of 15,000 to 17,000 clones listed, around 87% are singletons. Material for sequencing was PBMCs. This clonotype originated in a woman between 70 and 85 years old with colorectal cancer. The chain uses TRBV3-1 (or the pseudogene TRBV3-2) and TRBJ2-7; D possibly corresponds to TRBD1 (5 bases). The CDR3 sequence is CASSQGGGRVHEQYF. As DNA, the CDR3 is TGTGCCAGCAGCCAAGGAGGCGGCAGGGTCCACGAGCAGTACTTC.